A single sample gave rise to the 18 T cell receptor beta chains below, sequenced in a study of beta chain features in type 1 diabetes. The authors reverse transcribed all of the isolated RNA, so sequencing captured expressed TCRB transcripts. Using immunoSEQ multiplex PCR, the repertoire was profiled, and TCRdb retains in-frame clones only, with some absent. Seen here are about 400,000 clones, around 12% observed once, and the top ten hold more than 0.015%. The specimen was naive CD4+ T cells from blood. Receptors were obtained from a man between 18 and 35 years old in good health.

The rearrangement uses TRBV30 and TRBJ1-2; D is undetermined. CDR3 size: 13 residues. Germline V gene data show CDR1 as GTSNPN and CDR2 as SVGIG (reference sequence). Trimming removed 0 bases at V and 7 bases at J, with 12 bases between. CDR3 sequence (DNA): TGTGCCTGGAGTGTACTTGGTTCGGGTGGCTACACCTTC. Translated: CAWSVLGSGGYTF.

The rearrangement joins TRBV7-2 to TRBJ1-2; possible D gene TRBD1, 5 bases. Per germline, CDR1 SGHTA and CDR2 FQGNSA. The CDR3 extends over 15 amino acids. Deletions cut 6 bases from V and 2 bases from J, with 16 bases between. Here the CDR3 DNA reads TGTGCCAGCAGATTGATGCAGGGAACCAACTATGGCTACACCTTC. This encodes CASRLMQGTNYGYTF. The full variable domain, its missing parts supplied by reference TRBV7-2 and TRBJ1-2, is GAGVSQSPSNKVTEKGKDVELRCDPISGHTALYWYRQSLGQGLEFLIYFQGNSAPDKSGLPSDRFSAERTGGSVSTLTIQRTQQEDSAVYLCASRLMQGTNYGYTFGSGTRLTVV.

This clone was seen a handful of times. At one of its ends the junction is not consistent with the germline gene, which may arise from a read error. J is TRBJ2-7 and V is TRBV25-1, with TRBD2 matching 8 bases. Germline V lookup: CDR1 MGHDK, CDR2 SYGVNS. This CDR3 spans 13 amino acids. The DNA of the CDR3 is TGTGCCACCAGTAGCGGGGCCTCCTACGAGCAGTACTTC. It codes for CATSSGASYEQYF.

The chain recombines TRBV7-8 with TRBJ1-2, with D unresolved. Looked up from germline, CDR1 is SGHVS and CDR2 is FQNEAQ. This CDR3 has 17 amino acids. Between the trimmed V and J ends, which lost 5 bases and 0 bases, there was a span of 19 bases. CDR3 loop: CASSLLPPAGSNYGYTF. CDR3 bases: TGTGCCAGCAGCCTCTTGCCTCCGGCCGGGTCTAACTATGGCTACACCTTC.

This clone has a handful of counts. The chain couples TRBV7-3 to TRBJ2-2; no definite D call. Trimming removed 9 bases at V and 2 bases at J, with 13 bases between. The germline CDR1 and CDR2 sequences are SGHTA and FQGTGA. The CDR3 sequence is 14 residues long. The CDR3: CASSREINTGELFF. CDR3 nucleotides: TGTGCCAGTTCAAGAGAGATCAACACCGGGGAGCTGTTTTTT.

The rearrangement links TRBV29-1 to TRBJ1-1, with 7 positions matching TRBD1. The V segment lost 7 bases and the J segment 0 bases; nucleotides outside the gene matches: 11. CDR1 and CDR2 from the germline V gene are SQVTM and ANQGSEA. This CDR3 contains 15 residues. The CDR3 here is CSGSRGQILNTEAFF. As DNA, the CDR3 is TGCAGCGGTTCACGGGGACAGATTTTGAACACTGAAGCTTTCTTT.

There are a few counts of this clone. The V and J genes are TRBV25-1 and TRBJ1-1; a possible D gene is TRBD1 (5 bases). Trimming removed 2 bases from V and 1 base from J, with 17 bases in between. Germline V gene data show CDR1 as MGHDK and CDR2 as SYGVNS. The CDR3 runs to 17 residues. The CDR3 spells CASSELQNPGKNTEAFF. The CDR3 bases are TGTGCCAGCAGTGAACTACAAAACCCAGGGAAGAACACTGAAGCTTTCTTT.

The sample holds a few counts of this clone. The chain has TRBV9 and TRBJ2-1; 10 positions match TRBD1. The length of the CDR3 is 13 residues. Germline trimming cut 6 bases from V and 9 bases from J; bases unmatched to any gene: 6. From germline, CDR1 is SGDLS and CDR2 YYNGEE. CDR3 nucleotides: TGTGCCAGCAAGGGACAGGGGAGTTTTGAGCAGTTCTTC. This encodes CASKGQGSFEQFF.

This chain joins TRBV9 and TRBJ2-5; 12 bases fit TRBD2. The germline V gene encodes CDR1 SGDLS and CDR2 YYNGEE. J lost 3 bases, V lost 4 bases, and 16 bases had no gene match. This CDR3 has 19 amino acids. CDR3: CASSPTGVLTSGGKETQYF. In DNA, the CDR3 is TGTGCCAGCAGCCCTACAGGGGTTCTTACTAGCGGGGGGAAAGAGACCCAGTACTTC.

This clone appeared a few times. The chain uses TRBV5-4 and TRBJ2-3, with TRBD2 matching over 12 bases. The V and J ends lost 4 bases and 9 bases, in that order; junction bases with no gene match: 15. In germline, CDR1 is SGHNT, CDR2 YYREEE (reference sequence). CDR3 length equals 17 residues. The CDR3 bases are TGTGCCAGCAGCGACCGAATAGGACTAGCGGGAATAGACACGCAGTATTTT. Translated: CASSDRIGLAGIDTQYF.

This clone was recorded a few times. The chain has TRBV7-2 and TRBJ2-5, with TRBD2 as a possible D gene (6 bases). The CDR3 loop spans 15 amino acids. CDR1 and CDR2 from the germline V gene are SGHTA and FQGNSA. Trimming took 4 bases from V and 5 from J, leaving 17 bases between them. The CDR3 is CASSSVDGAGETQYF. The CDR3 DNA follows: TGTGCCAGCAGCTCTGTCGATGGGGCGGGGGAGACCCAGTACTTC.

This clone occurred a few times. The genes are TRBV5-1 and TRBJ2-6; 7 bases match TRBD1. Trimming cost V 5 bases and J 0 bases; bases outside gene matches: 8. The CDR3 loop spans 17 amino acids. Looked up from germline, CDR1 is SGHRS and CDR2 is YFSETQ. The DNA of the CDR3 is TGCGCCAGCAGTCTTCGGACAGGCCCCTCTGGGGCCAACGTCCTGACTTTC. Translation gives CASSLRTGPSGANVLTF.

V and J are TRBV28 and TRBJ1-5, with TRBD1 matching 8 bases. V shed 5 bases, J shed 3 bases, and the junction held 9 bases outside the gene matches. Germline values: CDR1 MDHEN, CDR2 SYDVKM. CDR3 length: 16 residues. The CDR3 reads CASSLATGADNQPQHF. The CDR3, as DNA: TGTGCCAGCAGTCTCGCGACAGGGGCGGACAATCAGCCCCAGCATTTT.

This clone came up once. This chain links TRBV4-2 with TRBJ2-1; 13 nucleotides match TRBD2. Per the germline V gene, CDR1 is LGHNA and CDR2 is YNFKEQ. With V trimmed by 4 bases and J by 6 bases, 6 bases remained unmatched. This CDR3 has 16 residues. The CDR3: CASSPRTSGSGNEQFF. The CDR3 DNA reads TGTGCCAGCAGCCCTCGGACTAGCGGGAGTGGCAATGAGCAGTTCTTC.

This clone was counted a few times. This rearrangement joins TRBV6-5 to TRBJ1-1, with no clear D. In germline, CDR1 is MNHEY, CDR2 SVGAGI. V was clipped by 2 bases and J by 4 bases, with 14 bases between them. The CDR3 runs to 15 residues. The CDR3 nucleotides read TGTGCCAGCAGTTACCCCTCCCGGGGTAGCACTGAAGCTTTCTTT. Its protein product is CASSYPSRGSTEAFF.

The rearrangement links TRBV9 to TRBJ2-6; TRBD1 matches 9 bases. This CDR3 comprises 16 residues. J lost 0 bases, V lost 6 bases, and 4 bases had no gene match. Looked up from germline, CDR1 is SGDLS and CDR2 is YYNGEE. The CDR3 bases are TGTGCCAGCATGACAGGGGGGTTCTCTGGGGCCAACGTCCTGACTTTC. Translation gives CASMTGGFSGANVLTF.

This clone was seen a few times. CDR3 in DNA: TGTGCCAGCAGATCCGGGAACACCGGGGAGCTGTTTTTT. It translates to CASRSGNTGELFF. The chain recombines TRBV28 with TRBJ2-2; D unresolved. The germline CDR1 and CDR2 sequences are MDHEN and SYDVKM. V gave up 6 bases and J gave up 1 base, with 6 bases separating them. This CDR3 is built from 13 residues. Supplemented by reference TRBV28 and TRBJ2-2, the full variable domain reads DVKVTQSSRYLVKRTGEKVFLECVQDMDHENMFWYRQDPGLGLRLIYFSYDVKMKEKGDIPEGYSVSREKKERFSLILESASTNQTSMYLCASRSGNTGELFFGEGSRLTVL.

This chain uses TRBV10-3 with TRBJ2-7, with a weak D call TRBD1 (6 bases). CDR1 and CDR2 (germline): ENHRY, SYGVKD. V was cut by 4 bases and J by 2 bases, with 12 bases left in between. This CDR3 has 14 residues. CDR3 DNA: TGTGCCATCAGTGGTCAGGGGTCCCCCTACGAGCAGTACTTC. As protein: CAISGQGSPYEQYF.